These T cell receptor beta chains were read from a single sample in a study of T cells in Graves' hyperthyroidism and ophthalmopathy. MiXCR, run by TCRdb on the multiplex PCR reads, gives a single entry per CDR3 protein. The data show about 600,000 distinct CDR3 sequences, around 15% seen once. Specimen: blood. The source is a woman between 35 and 50 years old with Graves' ophthalmopathy. Both conserved end residues are part of each CDR3. The order of the fields is J gene, V gene, clone size, D gene, CDR3 protein, CDR3 DNA. D genes are given only for firm matches. Size tells how often a clone was seen (once, few, many) or the class of an expanded clone, and some rows leave it out.

j_call: TRBJ2-1
v_call: TRBV5-1
clone_size: .
d_call: .
cdr3_aa: CASSLGEAHGQFF
cdr3_nt: TGCGCCAGCAGCTTGGGGGAGGCACATGGGCAGTTCTTC

j_call: TRBJ1-4
v_call: TRBV28
clone_size: many
d_call: .
cdr3_aa: CASSLVSAEKLFF
cdr3_nt: TGTGCCAGCAGTTTAGTGTCAGCAGAAAAACTGTTTTTT

j_call: TRBJ2-2
v_call: TRBV7-2
clone_size: .
d_call: .
cdr3_aa: CASSYGAGRAGELFF
cdr3_nt: TGTGCCAGCAGCTACGGGGCGGGAAGAGCCGGGGAGCTGTTTTTT

j_call: TRBJ2-3
v_call: TRBV11-2
clone_size: many
d_call: .
cdr3_aa: CASSLWGSTDTQYF
cdr3_nt: TGTGCCAGCAGCTTATGGGGGTCCACAGATACGCAGTATTTT

j_call: TRBJ2-1
v_call: TRBV2
clone_size: many
d_call: TRBD2
cdr3_aa: CASSDTSGRWTSDEQFF
cdr3_nt: TGTGCCAGCAGTGATACTAGCGGGAGGTGGACATCCGATGAGCAGTTCTTC

j_call: TRBJ1-2
v_call: TRBV6-1
clone_size: few
d_call: TRBD1
cdr3_aa: CASTPGQGSLWYGYTF
cdr3_nt: TGTGCCAGCACTCCGGGACAGGGTTCGCTATGGTATGGCTACACCTTC

j_call: TRBJ1-1
v_call: TRBV7-9
clone_size: many
d_call: TRBD1
cdr3_aa: CASSLGQEDTEAFF
cdr3_nt: TGTGCCAGCAGCCTGGGACAGGAGGATACTGAAGCTTTCTTT

j_call: TRBJ2-1
v_call: TRBV3-1
clone_size: .
d_call: TRBD2
cdr3_aa: CASSQDLTSGLGNEQFF
cdr3_nt: TGTGCCAGCAGCCAAGATTTGACTAGCGGGCTGGGCAATGAGCAGTTCTTC

j_call: TRBJ2-5
v_call: TRBV15
clone_size: few
d_call: .
cdr3_aa: CATSRDPASMKTQYF
cdr3_nt: TGTGCCACCAGCAGAGATCCGGCGTCCATGAAGACCCAGTACTTC

j_call: TRBJ2-7
v_call: TRBV20-1
clone_size: many
d_call: TRBD2
cdr3_aa: CSASGTRQEQYF
cdr3_nt: TGCAGTGCTTCCGGGACTAGACAAGAGCAGTACTTC

j_call: TRBJ1-1
v_call: TRBV29-1
clone_size: .
d_call: TRBD1
cdr3_aa: CSVAGTGNAEAFF
cdr3_nt: TGCAGCGTGGCCGGGACAGGGAACGCTGAAGCTTTCTTT

j_call: TRBJ2-7
v_call: TRBV28
clone_size: many
d_call: .
cdr3_aa: CASSSPGDKRAPEQYF
cdr3_nt: TGTGCCAGCAGTTCCCCGGGGGATAAGAGGGCACCCGAGCAGTACTTC

j_call: TRBJ2-1
v_call: TRBV5-1
clone_size: few
d_call: .
cdr3_aa: CASSPAVTGNNEQFF
cdr3_nt: TGCGCCAGCAGCCCGGCGGTGACGGGAAACAATGAGCAGTTCTTC

j_call: TRBJ2-3
v_call: TRBV7-3
clone_size: many
d_call: .
cdr3_aa: CASSLRGGTQYF
cdr3_nt: TGTGCCAGCAGCTTGAGAGGGGGAACGCAGTATTTT

j_call: TRBJ2-1
v_call: TRBV19
clone_size: few
d_call: TRBD2
cdr3_aa: CARIAGSYEQFF
cdr3_nt: TGTGCCAGAATAGCGGGAAGCTATGAGCAGTTCTTC

j_call: TRBJ1-4
v_call: TRBV28
clone_size: many
d_call: TRBD1
cdr3_aa: CASSERGGTGSEKLFF
cdr3_nt: TGTGCCAGCAGCGAAAGAGGTGGGACAGGGTCTGAAAAACTGTTTTTT

j_call: TRBJ2-1
v_call: TRBV5-1
clone_size: few
d_call: TRBD1
cdr3_aa: CASSLTGGIDEQFF
cdr3_nt: TGCGCCAGCAGCTTAACAGGGGGAATAGATGAGCAGTTCTTC

j_call: TRBJ1-2
v_call: TRBV20-1
clone_size: few
d_call: .
cdr3_aa: CGARDLGGNYGYTF
cdr3_nt: TGCGGTGCTAGAGATTTGGGTGGTAACTATGGCTACACCTTC

j_call: TRBJ2-1
v_call: TRBV6-1
clone_size: many
d_call: .
cdr3_aa: CASSQDSHNEQFF
cdr3_nt: TGTGCCAGCAGTCAGGACAGCCACAATGAGCAGTTCTTC

j_call: TRBJ2-3
v_call: TRBV3-1
clone_size: many
d_call: .
cdr3_aa: CASSPTASTDTQYF
cdr3_nt: TGTGCCAGCAGCCCGACAGCTAGCACAGATACGCAGTATTTT

j_call: TRBJ2-5
v_call: TRBV14
clone_size: few
d_call: TRBD1
cdr3_aa: CASSQNRGFQETQYF
cdr3_nt: TGTGCCAGCAGCCAAAACAGGGGCTTCCAAGAGACCCAGTACTTC

j_call: TRBJ1-3
v_call: TRBV7-3
clone_size: .
d_call: .
cdr3_aa: CASSLMGPGNTIYF
cdr3_nt: TGTGCCAGCAGCTTAATGGGCCCTGGAAACACCATATATTTT